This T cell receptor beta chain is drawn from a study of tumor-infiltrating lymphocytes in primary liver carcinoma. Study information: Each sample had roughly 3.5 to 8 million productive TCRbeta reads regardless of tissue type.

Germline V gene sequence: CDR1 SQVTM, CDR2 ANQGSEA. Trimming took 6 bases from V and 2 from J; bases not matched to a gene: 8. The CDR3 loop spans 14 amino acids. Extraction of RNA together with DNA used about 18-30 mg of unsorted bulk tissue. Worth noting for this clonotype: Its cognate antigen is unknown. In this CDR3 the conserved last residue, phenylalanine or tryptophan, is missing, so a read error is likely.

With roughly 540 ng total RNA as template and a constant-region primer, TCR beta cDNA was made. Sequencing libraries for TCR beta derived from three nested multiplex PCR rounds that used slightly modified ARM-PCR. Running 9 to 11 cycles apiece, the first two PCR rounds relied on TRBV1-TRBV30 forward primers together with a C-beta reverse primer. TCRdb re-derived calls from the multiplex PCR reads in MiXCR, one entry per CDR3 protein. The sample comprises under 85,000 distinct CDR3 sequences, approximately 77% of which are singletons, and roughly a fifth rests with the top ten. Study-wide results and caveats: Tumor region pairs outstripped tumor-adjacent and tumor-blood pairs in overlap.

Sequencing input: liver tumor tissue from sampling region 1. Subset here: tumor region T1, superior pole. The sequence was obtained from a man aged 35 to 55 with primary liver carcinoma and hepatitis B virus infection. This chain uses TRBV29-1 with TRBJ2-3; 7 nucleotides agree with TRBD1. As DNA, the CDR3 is TGCAGCGTCACCCTGGGACAGCTCACAGATACGCAGTATTCT. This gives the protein CSVTLGQLTDTQYS.